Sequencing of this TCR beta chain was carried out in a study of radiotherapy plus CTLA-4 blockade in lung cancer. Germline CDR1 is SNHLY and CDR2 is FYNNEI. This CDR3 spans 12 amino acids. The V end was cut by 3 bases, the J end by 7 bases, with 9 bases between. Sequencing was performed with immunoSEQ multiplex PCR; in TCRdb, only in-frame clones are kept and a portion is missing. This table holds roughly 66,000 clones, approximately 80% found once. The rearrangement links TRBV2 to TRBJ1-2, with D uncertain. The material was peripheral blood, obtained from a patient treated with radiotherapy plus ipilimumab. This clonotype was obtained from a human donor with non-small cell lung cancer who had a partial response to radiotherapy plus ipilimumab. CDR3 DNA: TGTGCCAGCAGTGATGAGTCTAGTGGCTACACCTTC. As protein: CASSDESSGYTF.